This T cell receptor beta chain stems from a study of blood T cell repertoires in COVID-19. TCRdb keeps only in-frame clones here, not all; method: immunoSEQ multiplex PCR. The sample consists of under 60,000 clones, roughly 88% of them appearing once. Per germline, CDR1 SGHAT and CDR2 FQNNGV. There are 17 residues in the CDR3. V was pared by 5 bases and J by 0 bases, with 18 bases between. The chain uses TRBV11-2 and TRBJ2-3; D perhaps matches TRBD2 (7 bases). The sequenced material came from peripheral blood. The origin of this receptor is a human donor in a cohort sampled during active COVID-19. CDR3 protein: CASSPRRGGLSTDTQYF. CDR3 sequence (DNA): TGTGCCAGCAGCCCACGGAGGGGGGGGCTTAGCACAGATACGCAGTATTTT.